These T cell receptor beta chains were read from a single sample in a study of blood T cells in healthy people across ages. TCRdb processed the 5' RACE reads anew with MiXCR; each CDR3 protein has one entry. The sample yields roughly 1.6 million distinct CDR3 sequences, almost 35% seen once. The sequenced sample consisted of blood. These receptors all stem from a woman in her 30s in good health. Each CDR3 is given with its conserved first and last residue. The order of the fields is D gene, V gene, clone size, J gene, CDR3 DNA, CDR3 protein. The D gene is left open where the match is weak. Some rows mark clone size as missing; the rest say once, few, many or name a class of expanded clone.

NA,TRBV27,NA,TRBJ1-2,TGTGCCAGCAGGCCACAGGGACACTATGGCTACACCTTC,CASRPQGHYGYTF
NA,TRBV5-6,NA,TRBJ2-7,TGTGCCAGCAGCTTGGGGACCACAACCTACGAGCAGTACTTC,CASSLGTTTYEQYF
TRBD1,TRBV20-1,once,TRBJ2-7,TGCAGTGCCAACCACAGGGGTCCGTCCTACGAGCAGTACTTC,CSANHRGPSYEQYF
NA,TRBV6-1,NA,TRBJ2-3,TGTACCAGCAGTGAAAGCCCCGGCCTAACGCAGTATTTT,CTSSESPGLTQYF
NA,TRBV6-1,few,TRBJ1-1,TGTGCCAGCATTTCGAATCCGGCGTCGGGAGGAGCTTTCTTT,CASISNPASGGAFF
NA,TRBV11-2,NA,TRBJ1-2,TGTGCCAGCAGCTTAGGGTTGAGGGCTGACTATGGCTACACCTTC,CASSLGLRADYGYTF
NA,TRBV5-1,NA,TRBJ1-4,TGCGCCAGCAGATTCAGAACCGGGACACCGGAAAAACTGTTTTTT,CASRFRTGTPEKLFF
TRBD2,TRBV3-1,NA,TRBJ2-3,TGTGCCAGCAGCTACACCCGAGCGGGAGGCACAGATACGCAGTATTTT,CASSYTRAGGTDTQYF
NA,TRBV20-1,few,TRBJ2-3,TGCAGTGCCGCGGGGGCTTTGAGGGGCAGAGATACGCAGTATTTT,CSAAGALRGRDTQYF
NA,TRBV29-1,NA,TRBJ2-7,TGCAGCGTTCGAACTCCCTACTCCTGGAACTACGAGCAGTACTTC,CSVRTPYSWNYEQYF
TRBD1,TRBV29-1,many,TRBJ1-2,TGCAGCGTTACGCTACAGGGGACTAACTATGGCTACACCTTC,CSVTLQGTNYGYTF
TRBD2,TRBV29-1,few,TRBJ2-2,TGCAGCGTTGACTTCGCTAGCGGGGCGACCGGGGAGCTGTTTTTT,CSVDFASGATGELFF
NA,TRBV7-3,NA,TRBJ2-1,TGTGCCAGCAGCTCGGTCGGCCACACTGAGCAGTTCTTC,CASSSVGHTEQFF
NA,TRBV30,NA,TRBJ2-1,TGTGCCAGGAGTGTTAGGCTAGCAAATGAGCAGTTCTTC,CARSVRLANEQFF
NA,TRBV20-1,few,TRBJ1-1,TGCAGTGCTAGAGATGGGGTGCGGGTTAGTGGTACTGAAGCTTTCTTT,CSARDGVRVSGTEAFF